The 31 T cell receptor beta chains listed next were all sequenced from one sample in a study of blood T cell repertoires in COVID-19. Libraries were prepared by immunoSEQ multiplex PCR; TCRdb keeps only in-frame clonotypes and omits some of them. Among 50,000 to 60,000 clones listed, 80% to 85% were seen once. Material: peripheral blood. The receptors here all came from a man older than 75 with COVID-19, enrolled during active disease.

The rearrangement uses TRBV2 and TRBJ2-7; 8 bases align to TRBD2. The germline V gene has CDR1 SNHLY and CDR2 FYNNEI. This CDR3 region has 14 residues. V lost 1 base to trimming and J lost 3 bases; unmatched junction nucleotides: 2. The DNA for the CDR3 is TGTGCCAGCAGTGAAGGCGCGGGGGGCTACGAGCAGTACTTC. It encodes CASSEGAGGYEQYF.

The chain uses TRBV24-1 and TRBJ2-5, with D possibly being TRBD2 (7 bases). Germline values: CDR1 KGHDR, CDR2 SFDVKD. Trimming removed 2 bases from V and 5 bases from J, with 14 bases in between. This CDR3 has 15 amino acids. The CDR3 DNA follows: TGTGCCACCAGTGATTCAAGGGGGGGCGGGGAGACCCAGTACTTC. This codes for CATSDSRGGGETQYF.

This chain connects TRBV6-5 to TRBJ2-5; the match to TRBD1 covers 10 bases. This CDR3 contains 15 residues. J gave up 3 bases and V 7 bases, and 8 bases lay outside the gene matches. Germline lookup yields CDR1 MNHEY and CDR2 SVGAGI. CDR3 protein: CASTNRDRGKETQYF. The DNA for the CDR3 is TGTGCCAGCACCAACCGGGACAGGGGAAAAGAGACCCAGTACTTC.

This rearrangement joins TRBV7-2 to TRBJ1-5, with D possibly being TRBD1 (5 bases). Trimming pared 2 bases from V and 7 bases from J, leaving 9 bases between. This CDR3 spans 13 amino acids. In germline, CDR1 is SGHTA, CDR2 FQGNSA. The CDR3 sequence: CASSLRRGQPQHF. The CDR3 region has the DNA TGTGCCAGCAGCTTACGGAGGGGCCAGCCCCAGCATTTT.

This chain links TRBV19 with TRBJ1-1; 7 positions match TRBD1. The CDR3 consists of 14 residues. The germline V gene has CDR1 LNHDA and CDR2 SQIVND (reference sequence). The junction had 9 bases not matched to a gene; V was cut back by 5 bases and J by 6 bases. The CDR3 nucleotides are TGTGCCAGTAGTTTAATACAGGGGATACCTGAAGCTTTCTTT. Its protein product is CASSLIQGIPEAFF.

This clone was seen a handful of times. J is TRBJ2-7 and V is TRBV10-3, with 7 bases that match TRBD2. Trimming took 2 bases from V and 4 from J; bases not matched to a gene: 5. Germline CDR1 is ENHRY and CDR2 is SYGVKD. The CDR3 is 14 amino acids. The CDR3 loop reads CAISEGGSAYEQYV. The DNA of the CDR3 is TGTGCCATCAGTGAGGGCGGGAGCGCGTACGAGCAGTACGTC.

This chain connects TRBV11-1 to TRBJ1-1; D is undetermined. V lost 1 base and J lost 6, with 15 bases in between. CDR3 size: 15 residues. CDR1 SGHAT and CDR2 FQDESV come from the germline V gene (reference sequence). The CDR3: CASSLGTGDNAEAFF. The DNA of the CDR3 is TGTGCCAGCAGCTTAGGTACGGGTGATAATGCTGAAGCTTTCTTT.

The CDR3 sequence is CASSLGQNNEKLFF. The CDR3 DNA sequence: TGTGCCAGCAGCTTAGGTCAGAATAATGAAAAACTGTTTTTT. This chain connects TRBV7-9 to TRBJ1-4, with D hard to call. The CDR3 totals 14 residues. V was clipped by 1 base and J by 4 bases, with 7 bases between them. From germline, CDR1 is SEHNR and CDR2 FQNEAQ (reference sequence).

The rearrangement uses TRBV19 and TRBJ1-5; TRBD1 matches 9 bases. The CDR3 has 18 residues. Germline CDR1 LNHDA, CDR2 SQIVND (reference sequence). V lost 5 bases and J lost 4; bases outside the gene matches: 15. Here the CDR3 reads CASSLGTGWNQGNQPQHF. CDR3 coding DNA: TGTGCCAGTAGTCTCGGGACAGGGTGGAATCAAGGGAATCAGCCCCAGCATTTT.

V gene TRBV5-6 combines with J gene TRBJ2-7; 7 nucleotides agree with TRBD1. In germline, CDR1 is SGHDT, CDR2 YYEEEE. The V and J ends lost 4 bases and 9 bases, in that order; junction bases with no gene match: 13. CDR3 size: 14 residues. The CDR3 DNA reads as TGTGCCAGCAGCCACACCCTGACAGGGAATAGGCAGTACGTC. Protein: CASSHTLTGNRQYV.

This clone came up once. The J gene is TRBJ1-5, the V gene TRBV18; 7 bases are shared with TRBD1. Germline V gene sequence: CDR1 KGHSH, CDR2 LQKENI. This CDR3 region has 15 residues. V lost 8 bases to trimming and J lost 5 bases; unmatched junction nucleotides: 12. This chain's CDR3 is CASLPTGQTDQPQHF. DNA of the CDR3: TGTGCCAGCCTGCCTACGGGACAGACGGATCAGCCCCAGCATTTT.

The chain couples TRBV27 to TRBJ1-2, with 7 bases lining up with TRBD1. There are 14 residues in the CDR3. Germline values: CDR1 MNHEY, CDR2 SMNVEV (reference sequence). Trimming took 3 bases from V and 3 from J; bases not matched to a gene: 4. The CDR3 sequence: CASSLHRGDYGYTF. The CDR3 nucleotides are TGTGCCAGCAGTTTGCACAGGGGTGACTATGGCTACACCTTC.

The chain recombines TRBV28 with TRBJ1-6; TRBD1 agrees at 8 bases. The CDR3 consists of 14 residues. V lost 11 bases to trimming and J lost 9 bases; unmatched junction nucleotides: 12. The V gene's germline CDR1 is MDHEN and CDR2 SYDVKM. CDR3 sequence: CAGTGQEKGSPLHF. As DNA, the CDR3 is TGTGCCGGAACGGGACAGGAGAAGGGTTCACCCCTCCACTTT.

The V gene is TRBV5-1, the J gene TRBJ1-2, with TRBD1 matching 11 bases. The V and J ends lost 0 bases and 6 bases, in that order; junction bases with no gene match: 10. This CDR3 spans 17 amino acids. Germline CDR1 reads SGHRS; CDR2 reads YFSETQ. The CDR3 sequence is CASSLESGQGAGDGYTF. For the CDR3, the DNA is TGCGCCAGCAGCTTGGAATCTGGACAGGGGGCGGGCGATGGCTACACCTTC.

J is TRBJ1-1 and V is TRBV19; a possible D gene is TRBD1 (5 bases). Germline V CDR1 and CDR2: LNHDA, SQIVND (reference sequence). The CDR3 loop spans 12 amino acids. Deletions cut 3 bases from V and 13 bases from J, with 15 bases between. CDR3 sequence: CASSIEGLLVFF. The CDR3 region has the DNA TGTGCCAGTAGTATTGAGGGACTTTTAGTTTTCTTT.

V usage is TRBV6-2 or TRBV6-3 and J usage is TRBJ1-2; no definite D call. The CDR3 covers 14 residues. V lost 4 bases to trimming and J lost 8 bases, with 17 bases between them. Per germline, CDR1 MNHEY and CDR2 SVGEGT. The CDR3 bases are TGTGCCAGCAGTTCGACCTACCCTGAGAGGGGCTACACCTTC. It translates to CASSSTYPERGYTF.

The chain recombines TRBV6-5 with TRBJ1-4; no clear D gene. V was shortened by 6 bases and J by 3 bases, with 8 bases between the two germline ends. The CDR3 is 13 residues long. Germline CDR1 reads MNHEY; CDR2 reads SVGAGI. CDR3: CASSRGANEKLFF. The CDR3 DNA follows: TGTGCCAGCAGCCGGGGAGCTAATGAAAAACTGTTTTTT.

The chain couples TRBV5-1 to TRBJ1-1, with D unclear. With 0 bases removed from V and 2 bases from J, the gap between germline ends came to 5 bases. The CDR3 loop spans 13 amino acids. Germline loops: CDR1 SGHRS, CDR2 YFSETQ. The CDR3 region has the DNA TGCGCCAGCAGCTTGGGGACTAACACTGAAGCTTTCTTT. This sequence encodes CASSLGTNTEAFF.

The chain combines TRBV6-5 with TRBJ1-2, with no clear D. The germline V and J ends were trimmed by 4 bases and 6 bases, with 9 bases remaining between them. Germline CDR1 is MNHEY and CDR2 is SVGAGI. CDR3 length equals 12 residues. CDR3 DNA sequence: TGTGCCAGCAGTTCTAGCTCGGATGGCTACACCTTC. Translating gives CASSSSSDGYTF.

V usage is TRBV5-1 and J usage is TRBJ2-4; D is perhaps TRBD1 (5 bases). The CDR3 runs 16 residues. The ends were cut back, 2 bases at V and 9 bases at J, with 21 bases in the middle. Germline lookup yields CDR1 SGHRS and CDR2 YFSETQ. In DNA form, the CDR3 reads TGCGCCAGCAGCTTTGGGGTCTGGGGCCAAGGAGTCATTCAGTACTTC. This gives the protein CASSFGVWGQGVIQYF.

J is TRBJ1-4 and V is TRBV6-2 or TRBV6-3; tentatively, D is TRBD1 (5 bases). Deletions cut 5 bases from V and 7 bases from J, with 14 bases between. In germline, CDR1 is MNHEY, CDR2 SVGEGT. The CDR3 loop spans 14 amino acids. The CDR3 spells CASSGHGQGEKLFF. In DNA, the CDR3 is TGTGCCAGCAGTGGACACGGTCAGGGTGAAAAACTGTTTTTT.

CDR3 in DNA: TGTGCCAGCAGTGGTACCCTAGCGGGAGGCGAGCAGTACGTC. Translating gives CASSGTLAGGEQYV. This rearrangement joins TRBV2 to TRBJ2-7, with 11 positions matching TRBD2. The CDR3 is 14 residues long. Per the germline V gene, CDR1 is SNHLY and CDR2 is FYNNEI. Germline trimming cut 4 bases from V and 6 bases from J; bases unmatched to any gene: 5.

The V gene is TRBV4-2, the J gene TRBJ2-2, with 13 bases that match TRBD2. The CDR3 covers 19 residues. The V segment lost 4 bases and the J segment 4 bases; nucleotides outside the gene matches: 12. The germline CDR1 and CDR2 sequences are LGHNA and YNFKEQ. This CDR3 is CASSPDPGLAGRGTGELFF. The DNA for the CDR3 is TGTGCCAGCAGCCCTGATCCGGGACTAGCGGGAAGGGGCACCGGGGAGCTGTTTTTT.

The chain carries TRBV11-2 and TRBJ2-7; tentatively, D is TRBD1 (5 bases). CDR1 is SGHAT and CDR2 is FQNNGV in the germline V gene. The CDR3 totals 12 residues. V was trimmed by 5 bases and J by 7 bases, leaving 12 bases between them. The CDR3 coding sequence is TGTGCCAGCAGCCATGGACACATGGAGCAGTACGTC. Protein: CASSHGHMEQYV.

The chain couples TRBV6-7 to TRBJ1-2; possibly TRBD1 for D (5 bases). TRBV6-7 is an ORF, and what it does is uncertain. The germline V and J ends were trimmed by 2 bases and 4 bases, with 14 bases remaining between them. The CDR3 has 15 amino acids. CDR3 bases: TGTGCCAGCAGTTACCGGGGGTCGGCGGTCTATGGCTACACCTTC. It encodes CASSYRGSAVYGYTF.

This chain uses TRBV5-1 with TRBJ1-3, with D possibly being TRBD1 (5 bases). The CDR3 is 14 amino acids. The germline V gene has CDR1 SGHRS and CDR2 YFSETQ. The V gene lost 2 bases and the J gene lost 4 bases, with 10 bases spanning the gap. Written as DNA, the CDR3 is TGCGCCAGCAGCTTTGGGACTTCCGGAAACACCATATATTTT. This sequence encodes CASSFGTSGNTIYF.

The chain combines TRBV5-1 with TRBJ2-2; TRBD1 might be the D (5 bases). CDR3 size: 15 residues. With 0 bases removed from V and 6 bases from J, the gap between germline ends came to 12 bases. Germline lookup yields CDR1 SGHRS and CDR2 YFSETQ. The CDR3 region is CASSLAPQGSGELFF. CDR3 nucleotides: TGCGCCAGCAGCTTGGCCCCGCAGGGATCCGGGGAGCTGTTTTTT.

This chain uses TRBV7-2 with TRBJ2-1; a possible D gene is TRBD2 (7 bases). This CDR3 is built from 15 residues. CDR1 SGHTA and CDR2 FQGNSA come from the germline V gene. Deletions cut 1 base from V and 12 bases from J, with 19 bases between. CDR3 DNA: TGTGCCAGCAGCTTAGATCGAGGGGGGGACTCGGGGCAGTTCTTC. Amino acids: CASSLDRGGDSGQFF.

This clone has more than one count but fewer than ten. The chain couples TRBV6-5 to TRBJ1-5, with 10 bases lining up with TRBD1. The CDR3 is 15 amino acids. Trimming took 4 bases from V and 4 from J; bases not matched to a gene: 4. CDR1 MNHEY and CDR2 SVGAGI come from the germline V gene. The CDR3 protein is CASSFGTGANQPQHF. In nucleotides, the CDR3 is TGTGCCAGCAGTTTTGGGACAGGGGCGAATCAGCCCCAGCATTTT.

The rearrangement uses TRBV12-3 or TRBV12-4 and TRBJ2-5; no clear D. With 6 bases removed from V and 4 bases from J, the gap between germline ends came to 6 bases. CDR3 length equals 11 residues. This CDR3 is CASRTSETQYF. In DNA, the CDR3 is TGTGCCAGCAGGACATCAGAGACCCAGTACTTC.

Only one count was recorded for this clone. The rearrangement links TRBV7-2 to TRBJ2-5, with 11 bases lining up with TRBD1. There are 15 residues in the CDR3. Trimming removed 5 bases from V and 5 bases from J; junction bases left unmatched: 7. Germline V lookup: CDR1 SGHTA, CDR2 FQGNSA. The CDR3 region is CASSRDRGDSETQYF. Here the CDR3 DNA reads TGTGCCAGCAGCCGGGACAGGGGGGATTCGGAGACCCAGTACTTC.